This TCR beta chain originates from a study of T cell responses to AZD1222 COVID-19 vaccine. Only in-frame clones appear in the TCRdb table, and some are missing; sequencing was by immunoSEQ multiplex PCR. Here the sample spans about 61,000 clones, about 90% being singletons. V shed 3 bases and J shed 2 bases, with 14 bases lying between them. The CDR3 covers 15 residues. Germline-derived CDR1 and CDR2 are SGHNT and YYREEE (reference sequence). Only a few counts were recorded for this clone. The rearrangement joins TRBV5-4 to TRBJ2-5; D is uncertain. The origin of this receptor is an adult in good health. Sequenced material: peripheral blood, taken on day 0 of AZD1222 vaccination. CDR3 residues: CASSSPTALQETQYF. CDR3 nucleotides: TGTGCCAGCAGCTCCCCCACGGCACTACAAGAGACCCAGTACTTC.